These 29 T cell receptor beta chains were all obtained from the same sample, sequenced in a study of cytomegalovirus exposure and HLA in healthy donors. PCR primers comprised 60 Vbeta and 13 Jbeta primers. Repertoires were generated with immunoSEQ multiplex PCR, while TCRdb's copy carries only in-frame clones and drops some. The sample consists of 95,000 to 100,000 clones, roughly 78% of them appearing once. The sample comprised PBMCs. Receptors were obtained from a woman aged 60-75 years in good health and CMV-seronegative.

This clone was picked up a small number of times. The chain joins TRBV5-1 to TRBJ2-5; TRBD2 might be the D (6 bases). Germline assignment: CDR1 SGHRS and CDR2 YFSETQ. V lost 4 bases to trimming and J lost 4 bases, with 20 bases between them. This CDR3 is built from 16 residues. CDR3 nucleotide sequence: TGCGCCAGCAGCCCTACCCTTAGCGGCGGGCCAGAGACCCAGTACTTC. Protein: CASSPTLSGGPETQYF. Complete variable domain (other parts from reference TRBV5-1 and TRBJ2-5): KAGVTQTPRYLIKTRGQQVTLSCSPISGHRSVSWYQQTPGQGLQFLFEYFSETQRNKGNFPGRFSGRQFSNSRSEMNVSTLELGDSALYLCASSPTLSGGPETQYFGPGTRLLVL.

The gene calls are TRBV2 and TRBJ2-7, with TRBD2 matching 8 bases. Germline V gene data show CDR1 as SNHLY and CDR2 as FYNNEI. V was pared by 4 bases and J by 2 bases, with 4 bases of the junction left unmatched. This CDR3 spans 14 amino acids. CDR3 in DNA: TGTGCCAGCAGTGGGGGACTAGGGGCCTACGAGCAGTACTTC. Its protein is CASSGGLGAYEQYF.

In DNA form, the CDR3 reads TGTGCTAGTGGTTTGGGGGACAGGCCCTATGGCTACACCTTC. This gives the protein CASGLGDRPYGYTF. The chain uses TRBV12-5 and TRBJ1-2; TRBD1 aligns across 8 bases. The CDR3 is made up of 14 amino acids. V trimming: 1 base; J trimming: 4 bases; junction bases outside the gene matches: 2. Germline-derived CDR1 and CDR2 are LGHNT and FRNRAP.

The J gene is TRBJ1-2, the V gene TRBV25-1; maybe TRBD1 (5 bases). The germline CDR1 and CDR2 sequences are MGHDK and SYGVNS. Trimming left V 5 bases short and J 8 bases short, with 9 bases between. This CDR3 region has 11 residues. The CDR3 region is CASSHGGGYTF. The CDR3 DNA follows: TGTGCCAGCAGTCACGGGGGAGGCTACACCTTC.

Only a few counts were recorded for this clone. The J gene is TRBJ2-1, the V gene TRBV5-5; 7 nucleotides match TRBD2. Unmatched junction bases numbered 4, after V lost 3 bases and J lost 1 base. The CDR3 contains 15 residues. Germline CDR1 reads SGHKS; CDR2 reads YYEKEE (reference sequence). CDR3 sequence reads: CASSSASGSYNEQFF. The CDR3 DNA is TGTGCCAGCAGCTCGGCTAGCGGTTCCTACAATGAGCAGTTCTTC.

V gene TRBV30 combines with J gene TRBJ2-3; TRBD1 aligns across 10 bases. The V gene's germline CDR1 is GTSNPN and CDR2 SVGIG (reference sequence). The junction had 9 bases not matched to a gene; V was cut back by 2 bases and J by 4 bases. This CDR3 is 16 amino acids long. CDR3 nucleotide sequence: TGTGCCTGGAGTTTCCGGGACAGGGGAATCGCAGATACGCAGTATTTT. Translated, it gives CAWSFRDRGIADTQYF.

The J gene is TRBJ1-1, the V gene TRBV27, with unresolved D. The CDR3 is 13 residues long. Per germline, CDR1 MNHEY and CDR2 SMNVEV (reference sequence). V lost 5 bases and J lost 0, with 7 bases in between. CDR3 bases: TGTGCCAGCAGTCCTCTCGTGAACACTGAAGCTTTCTTT. This encodes CASSPLVNTEAFF.

The chain is built from TRBV28 and TRBJ1-1, with TRBD1 identical over 7 bases. CDR3 length equals 14 residues. CDR1 MDHEN and CDR2 SYDVKM come from the germline V gene. Trimming cost V 5 bases and J 4 bases; bases outside gene matches: 7. CDR3 in amino acids: CASSGGGRSTEAFF. DNA of the CDR3: TGTGCCAGCAGTGGAGGGGGCCGGAGCACTGAAGCTTTCTTT.

A single count supports this clone. This rearrangement joins TRBV5-8 to TRBJ2-5; the match to TRBD2 covers 8 bases. Losses at the gene ends were 1 base for V and 5 bases for J; bases not matched to a gene: 10. Germline loops: CDR1 SGHTS, CDR2 YDEGEE. The CDR3 contains 16 residues. The CDR3 sequence is CASSLQGRRGVETQYF. DNA for the CDR3: TGTGCCAGCAGCTTGCAGGGCCGGCGGGGGGTTGAGACCCAGTACTTC.

This chain uses TRBV29-1 with TRBJ1-3; D uncertain. CDR3 length: 16 amino acids. Per the germline V gene, CDR1 is SQVTM and CDR2 is ANQGSEA. V lost 4 bases and J 2 bases, leaving 18 bases between the germline ends. CDR3 sequence: CSVAFGLGNAGNTIYF. The DNA for the CDR3 is TGCAGCGTTGCCTTCGGACTGGGGAACGCTGGAAACACCATATATTTT.

The V call is TRBV6-5, the J call TRBJ2-1; 9 bases agree with TRBD1. The germline gives CDR1 MNHEY, CDR2 SVGAGI. CDR3 size: 13 residues. Unmatched junction bases numbered 4, after V lost 5 bases and J lost 8 bases. The CDR3 region is CASSRQGGDEQFF. DNA for the CDR3: TGTGCCAGCAGTCGACAGGGGGGGGATGAGCAGTTCTTC.

The CDR3 spells CASSLVGGTGYLGSPLHF. The DNA of the CDR3 is TGTGCCAGCAGCTTAGTGGGCGGGACAGGGTATTTGGGTTCACCCCTCCACTTT. V and J are TRBV7-8 and TRBJ1-6, with 9 bases that match TRBD1. V was clipped by 1 base and J by 9 bases; unmatched bases: 13. The CDR3 has 18 amino acids. Germline assignment: CDR1 SGHVS and CDR2 FQNEAQ.

CDR3 in DNA: TGTGCCAGCAGCTTACGGGAGTACAATGAGCAGTTCTTC. This codes for CASSLREYNEQFF. The chain combines TRBV7-9 with TRBJ2-1; D perhaps matches TRBD2 (6 bases). V was pared by 2 bases and J by 4 bases, with 6 bases between. The CDR3 totals 13 residues. Germline CDR1 SEHNR, CDR2 FQNEAQ (reference sequence). Supplemented by reference TRBV7-9 and TRBJ2-1, the full variable domain reads DTGVSQNPRHKITKRGQNVTFRCDPISEHNRLYWYRQTLGQGPEFLTYFQNEAQLEKSRLLSDRFSAERPKGSFSTLEIQRTEQGDSAMYLCASSLREYNEQFFGPGTRLTVL.

V usage is TRBV7-9 and J usage is TRBJ2-7; 11 nucleotides match TRBD1. The trim removed 3 bases at V and 6 bases at J, leaving 13 bases unmatched. Per germline, CDR1 SEHNR and CDR2 FQNEAQ (reference sequence). This CDR3 comprises 17 residues. The CDR3 reads CASSFQGTGGIAGEQYF. The CDR3 region has the DNA TGTGCCAGCAGCTTTCAGGGGACAGGGGGTATTGCGGGCGAGCAGTACTTC.

The chain recombines TRBV19 with TRBJ2-4; D possibly corresponds to TRBD2 (6 bases). This CDR3 contains 18 residues. Germline-derived CDR1 and CDR2 are LNHDA and SQIVND (reference sequence). Trimming cost V 7 bases and J 0 bases, with 22 bases left between them. The CDR3 loop reads CASKEGSGHTRAKNIQYF. CDR3 in DNA: TGTGCCAGTAAGGAGGGTAGCGGACATACCAGAGCCAAAAACATTCAGTACTTC.

This clone came up a few times. The chain is built from TRBV29-1 and TRBJ2-1; D not resolved. V was shortened by 0 bases and J by 2 bases, with 11 bases between the two germline ends. This CDR3 contains 15 residues. Per the germline V gene, CDR1 is SQVTM and CDR2 is ANQGSEA. CDR3 sequence (DNA): TGCAGCGTTGAAGACTTCAACAGCACCTACAATGAGCAGTTCTTC. Amino acid sequence: CSVEDFNSTYNEQFF.

The chain combines TRBV29-1 with TRBJ2-1; maybe TRBD1 (6 bases). V was shortened by 7 bases and J by 4 bases, with 8 bases between the two germline ends. Germline assignment: CDR1 SQVTM and CDR2 ANQGSEA. CDR3 length: 11 residues. The CDR3 is CSDGQYNEQFF. In DNA, the CDR3 is TGCAGCGACGGACAGTACAATGAGCAGTTCTTC.

The rearrangement uses TRBV10-1 and TRBJ1-1; D remains ambiguous. Germline V lookup: CDR1 WNHNN, CDR2 SYGVQD (reference sequence). The V end was cut by 1 base, the J end by 10 bases, with 16 bases between. This CDR3 is built from 14 residues. In DNA form, the CDR3 reads TGCGCCAGCAGTGAGTATCGAGCCTCCACAGTAGCTTTCTTT. The encoded protein is CASSEYRASTVAFF.

The chain uses TRBV7-9 and TRBJ2-1; weak D call: TRBD1 (7 bases). The germline V gene encodes CDR1 SEHNR and CDR2 FQNEAQ (reference sequence). The CDR3 contains 14 residues. V lost 5 bases to trimming and J lost 2 bases, with 10 bases between them. CDR3 loop: CASSGGTAYNEQFF. CDR3 sequence (DNA): TGTGCCAGCAGCGGAGGGACAGCCTACAATGAGCAGTTCTTC.

This clone appeared a few times. The chain combines TRBV5-1 with TRBJ1-6; the D is unclear. The germline CDR1 and CDR2 sequences are SGHRS and YFSETQ. This CDR3 region has 13 residues. V was trimmed by 0 bases and J by 11 bases, leaving 9 bases between them. The CDR3 coding sequence is TGCGCCAGCAGCTTGGGGGGAGGCCCACCCCTCCACTTT. It yields the protein CASSLGGGPPLHF.

The rearrangement joins TRBV30 to TRBJ1-2; D call uncertain. The germline V gene has CDR1 GTSNPN and CDR2 SVGIG (reference sequence). The CDR3 is made up of 12 amino acids. Trimming took 0 bases from V and 5 from J, leaving 7 bases between them. The CDR3: CAWSVSGYGYTF. The CDR3 DNA reads as TGTGCCTGGAGTGTGAGTGGTTATGGCTACACCTTC. Variable domain in full (rest from reference TRBV30 and TRBJ1-2): SQTIHQWPATLVQPVGSPLSLECTVEGTSNPNLYWYRQAAGRGLQLLFYSVGIGQISSEVPQNLSASRPQDRQFILSSKKLLLSDSGFYLCAWSVSGYGYTFGSGTRLTVV.

Notes on this clone: The sample holds other DNA sequences that translate to the same CDR3. The genes are TRBV7-9 and TRBJ1-2; perhaps TRBD1 as D (6 bases). The V and J ends lost 5 bases and 0 bases respectively, with 10 bases between them. The germline gives CDR1 SEHNR, CDR2 FQNEAQ (reference sequence). The CDR3 contains 14 residues. The DNA for the CDR3 is TGTGCCAGCAGCAGTACAGGGACTAACTATGGCTACACCTTC. This sequence encodes CASSSTGTNYGYTF.

The chain couples TRBV5-1 to TRBJ2-3; 8 bases agree with TRBD1. This CDR3 is built from 16 residues. V dropped 0 bases and J dropped 4; count of bases not matched to a gene: 7. The germline gives CDR1 SGHRS, CDR2 YFSETQ. CDR3 DNA sequence: TGCGCCAGCAGCTTGGCGGTGGACAGGGTAGCAGATACGCAGTATTTT. Translation: CASSLAVDRVADTQYF.

This clone was observed a handful of times. The chain carries TRBV5-5 and TRBJ2-5; 7 nucleotides match TRBD1. With 2 bases clipped from V and 3 bases from J, the junction kept 7 bases outside the gene matches. In germline, CDR1 is SGHKS, CDR2 YYEKEE (reference sequence). The CDR3 contains 15 residues. The chain's CDR3 is CASSLGAGTEETQYF. For the CDR3, the DNA is TGTGCCAGCAGCTTAGGAGCCGGGACAGAAGAGACCCAGTACTTC.

The gene calls are TRBV4-1 and TRBJ1-5; 10 nucleotides line up with TRBD1. The trim removed 5 bases at V and 7 bases at J, leaving 14 bases unmatched. The CDR3 spans 17 residues. Germline V gives CDR1 MGHRA, CDR2 YSYEKL. CDR3 region: CASSYEGGQGSGQPQHF. CDR3 sequence (DNA): TGCGCCAGCAGCTACGAGGGGGGACAGGGGTCGGGACAGCCCCAGCATTTT.

The chain couples TRBV4-1 to TRBJ1-3, with a weak D call TRBD1 (5 bases). V lost 0 bases to trimming and J lost 0 bases, with 15 bases between them. Germline CDR1 reads MGHRA; CDR2 reads YSYEKL. The CDR3 spans 18 residues. CDR3: CASSQDGTGPSSGNTIYF. The CDR3 DNA reads TGCGCCAGCAGCCAAGATGGAACAGGTCCCAGCTCTGGAAACACCATATATTTT.

This clone occurred a few times. The chain uses TRBV19 and TRBJ1-4, with 9 bases aligning to TRBD1. Germline CDR1 LNHDA, CDR2 SQIVND (reference sequence). The CDR3 loop spans 17 amino acids. The J segment lost 7 bases and the V segment lost 5 bases, leaving 14 bases of the junction unmatched. The CDR3 spells CASSARRDRDLPEKLFF. CDR3 bases: TGTGCCAGTAGTGCAAGGAGGGACAGGGATCTTCCTGAAAAACTGTTTTTT.

The chain links TRBV5-6 to TRBJ2-7; 10 bases align to TRBD1. The CDR3 sequence is 15 residues long. Trimming took 2 bases from V and 3 from J; bases not matched to a gene: 5. The germline gives CDR1 SGHDT, CDR2 YYEEEE. This CDR3 is CASSFLRTGGYEQYF. CDR3 sequence (DNA): TGTGCCAGCAGCTTTTTACGGACAGGGGGCTACGAGCAGTACTTC.

The chain joins TRBV19 to TRBJ2-7; TRBD1 matches 7 bases. Per germline, CDR1 LNHDA and CDR2 SQIVND (reference sequence). J was trimmed by 6 bases and V by 4 bases; bases with no gene match: 6. This CDR3 is 13 amino acids long. The CDR3 bases are TGTGCCAGTAGTACAGGGACAGCAAGCGAGCAGTACTTC. Amino acid sequence: CASSTGTASEQYF. The complete variable domain, with remaining parts taken from reference TRBV19 and TRBJ2-7, reads DGGITQSPKYLFRKEGQNVTLSCEQNLNHDAMYWYRQDPGQGLRLIYYSQIVNDFQKGDIAEGYSVSREKKESFPLTVTSAQKNPTAFYLCASSTGTASEQYFGPGTRLTVT.